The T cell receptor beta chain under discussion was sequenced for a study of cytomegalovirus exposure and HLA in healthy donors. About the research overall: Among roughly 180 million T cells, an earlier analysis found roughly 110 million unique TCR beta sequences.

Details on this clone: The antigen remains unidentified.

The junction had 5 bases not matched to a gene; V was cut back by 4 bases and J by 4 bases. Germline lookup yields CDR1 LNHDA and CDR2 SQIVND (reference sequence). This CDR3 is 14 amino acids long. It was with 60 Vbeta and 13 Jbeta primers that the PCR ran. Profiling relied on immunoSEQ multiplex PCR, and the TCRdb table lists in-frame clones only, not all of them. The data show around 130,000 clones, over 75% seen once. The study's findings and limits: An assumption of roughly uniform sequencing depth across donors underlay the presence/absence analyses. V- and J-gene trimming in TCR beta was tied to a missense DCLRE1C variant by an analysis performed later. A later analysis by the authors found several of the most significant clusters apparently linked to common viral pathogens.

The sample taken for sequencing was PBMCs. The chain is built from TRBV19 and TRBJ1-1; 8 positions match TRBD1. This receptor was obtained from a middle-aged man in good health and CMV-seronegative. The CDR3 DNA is TGTGCCAGTAGTAGGCAGGGGGCGCCCACTGAAGCTTTCTTT. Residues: CASSRQGAPTEAFF.